This T cell receptor (beta chain) comes out of a study of T cells after yellow fever vaccination. Germline V lookup: CDR1 SSHAT, CDR2 FNYEAQ (reference sequence). The V segment lost 5 bases and the J segment 7 bases; nucleotides outside the gene matches: 10. This CDR3 region has 15 residues. TCRdb recomputed calls from the 5' RACE reads with MiXCR, one row per CDR3 protein. Of 620,000 or so distinct CDR3 sequences in the sample, about 12% are singletons; the top ten hold about 15%. This clonotype was counted a few times. The receptor comes from a man aged 30-40 years who received the YFV17D yellow fever vaccine. Sequences were derived from PBMCs, sampled on the day of the yellow fever booster vaccination. V usage is TRBV7-7 and J usage is TRBJ2-1, with TRBD2 matching over 8 bases. The CDR3 DNA sequence: TGTGCCAGCAGCATATCTAGCGGGTCACAAAATGAGCAGTTCTTC. Amino acids: CASSISSGSQNEQFF.